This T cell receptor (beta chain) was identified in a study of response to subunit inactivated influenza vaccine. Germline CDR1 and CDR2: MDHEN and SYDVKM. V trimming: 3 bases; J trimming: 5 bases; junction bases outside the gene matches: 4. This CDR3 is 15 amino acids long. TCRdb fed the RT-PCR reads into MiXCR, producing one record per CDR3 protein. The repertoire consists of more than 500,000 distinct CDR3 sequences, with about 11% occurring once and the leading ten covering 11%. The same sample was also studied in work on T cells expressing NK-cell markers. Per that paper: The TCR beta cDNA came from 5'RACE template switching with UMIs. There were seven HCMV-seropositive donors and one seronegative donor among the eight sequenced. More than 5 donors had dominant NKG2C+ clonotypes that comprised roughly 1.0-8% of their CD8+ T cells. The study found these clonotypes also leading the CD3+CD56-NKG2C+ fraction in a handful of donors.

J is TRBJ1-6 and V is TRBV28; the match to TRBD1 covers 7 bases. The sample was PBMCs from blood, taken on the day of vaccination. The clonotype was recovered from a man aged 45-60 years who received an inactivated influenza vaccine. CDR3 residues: CASSLGDRDNSPLHF. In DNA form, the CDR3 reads TGTGCCAGCAGTTTGGGTGACAGGGATAATTCACCCCTCCACTTT.